The table lists the clone carrying this T cell receptor beta chain with many counts. The sample comes from a study of T-cell reconstitution after alpha-beta-depleted transplantation in children. Trimming took 0 bases from V and 3 from J, leaving 8 bases between them. The CDR3 has 13 residues. Per germline, CDR1 SQVTM and CDR2 ANQGSEA. Using unique molecular identifiers, the investigators prepared the TCRbeta library. TCRdb re-derived calls from the PCR reads in MiXCR, one entry per CDR3 protein. The sample carries about 230,000 distinct CDR3 sequences, around 8.9% recorded once. The J gene is TRBJ1-2, the V gene TRBV29-1; the D gene is possibly TRBD1 (6 bases). This TCR was sampled from a human donor who donated a stem cell graft to a child with SCID. The input for sequencing was PBMCs from the stem cell graft donor, taken from the stem cell graft. The CDR3 DNA reads as TGCAGCGTTGAAGATGGGGGCGACTATGGCTACACCTTC. It translates to CSVEDGGDYGYTF.